The rows below give T cell receptor beta chains drawn from one sample of a study of T cells in Graves' hyperthyroidism and ophthalmopathy. TCRdb reprocessed the multiplex PCR reads with MiXCR, giving one entry per CDR3 protein. The sample has 250,000 to 350,000 distinct CDR3 sequences; over 15% are singletons. Material: blood. The receptor source for this set is a man aged 25 to 40 with Graves' hyperthyroidism. The CDR3 runs from the conserved cysteine through the conserved F or W. D genes are given only for firm matches. The size field is filled for only some rows; it gives once, few, many or a size class.

D gene	V gene	J gene	CDR3 length	clone size	CDR3 protein	CDR3 DNA
TRBD2	TRBV7-9	TRBJ2-2	16	few	CASSSGTSGIAGELFF	TGTGCCAGCAGCTCAGGGACTAGCGGGATTGCCGGGGAGCTGTTTTTT
TRBD1	TRBV7-8	TRBJ2-6	18	NA	CASSLVGGQGSGANVLTF	TGTGCCAGCAGCTTAGTTGGGGGACAGGGGTCTGGGGCCAACGTCCTGACTTTC
NA	TRBV10-3	TRBJ2-1	16	many	CAISESGGSSYNEQFF	TGTGCCATCAGTGAGTCTGGGGGGAGCTCCTACAATGAGCAGTTCTTC
NA	TRBV5-1	TRBJ2-7	11	many	CASSLEGEQYF	TGCGCCAGCAGCTTGGAGGGGGAGCAGTACTTC
TRBD2	TRBV11-2	TRBJ2-7	15	many	CASSRSPGLVNEQYF	TGTGCCAGCAGTCGTTCACCGGGACTAGTGAACGAGCAGTACTTC
TRBD1	TRBV6-5	TRBJ1-6	15	few	CASSYSITGASPLHF	TGTGCCAGCAGTTACTCTATAACAGGGGCTTCACCCCTCCACTTT
NA	TRBV5-1	TRBJ2-3	15	NA	CASSLEGGLADTQYF	TGCGCCAGCAGCTTGGAAGGGGGTCTGGCAGATACGCAGTATTTT
TRBD1	TRBV18	TRBJ2-1	13	many	CASSPGGQGEQFF	TGTGCCAGCTCACCAGGTGGACAGGGGGAGCAGTTCTTC
NA	TRBV30	TRBJ2-5	15	few	CAWITGGGGAETQYF	TGTGCCTGGATCACAGGCGGTGGGGGCGCGGAGACCCAGTACTTC
NA	TRBV2	TRBJ2-3	14	many	CASSLRAFADTQYF	TGTGCCAGCAGCCTCCGGGCGTTCGCCGATACGCAGTATTTT
NA	TRBV7-9	TRBJ2-1	14	many	CASSLGGAGIEQFF	TGTGCCAGCAGCTTAGGGGGCGCAGGGATTGAGCAGTTCTTC
NA	TRBV12-3/TRBV12-4	TRBJ1-2	12	many	CASSETGGGYTF	TGTGCCAGCAGCGAAACGGGGGGTGGCTACACCTTC
NA	TRBV6-1	TRBJ1-4	15	many	CASRRAGVSNEKLFF	TGTGCCAGCAGGCGGGCAGGGGTCAGTAATGAAAAACTGTTTTTT
NA	TRBV27	TRBJ2-1	14	NA	CASSRSGAYNEQFF	TGTGCCAGCAGTAGATCGGGAGCCTACAATGAGCAGTTCTTC
NA	TRBV7-9	TRBJ1-1	12	NA	CASSLGTVEAFF	TGTGCCAGCAGCTTAGGGACCGTTGAAGCTTTCTTT
TRBD1	TRBV10-3	TRBJ2-1	15	few	CAISRGQGDVNEQFF	TGTGCCATCAGCCGAGGACAGGGAGATGTTAATGAGCAGTTCTTC
NA	TRBV7-9	TRBJ2-6	17	many	CASSLGAGSSGANVLTF	TGTGCCAGCAGCTTAGGGGCGGGGAGCTCTGGGGCCAACGTCCTGACTTTC
TRBD1	TRBV7-9	TRBJ2-2	19	NA	CASSPAPGGTGESTGELFF	TGTGCCAGCAGCCCGGCCCCCGGTGGGACAGGGGAGAGTACCGGGGAGCTGTTTTTT
NA	TRBV12-3/TRBV12-4	TRBJ1-3	15	few	CASSIPSGTGNTIYF	TGTGCCAGCAGTATCCCCTCCGGGACTGGAAACACCATATATTTT
NA	TRBV2	TRBJ1-4	13	many	CASSVVQGEKLFF	TGTGCCAGCAGTGTGGTACAGGGTGAAAAACTGTTTTTT
TRBD2	TRBV5-6	TRBJ2-3	17	many	CASSLAAGGSRTDTQYF	TGTGCCAGCAGCTTGGCGGCGGGGGGGAGCCGCACAGATACGCAGTATTTT
TRBD2	TRBV24-1	TRBJ2-1	14	NA	CATSRTSGRSEQFF	TGTGCCACCAGTAGGACTAGCGGGCGGAGTGAGCAGTTCTTC
TRBD1	TRBV2	TRBJ1-5	14	many	CASSWGTGDQPQHF	TGTGCCAGCAGCTGGGGGACAGGGGATCAGCCCCAGCATTTT
TRBD1	TRBV5-6	TRBJ2-1	17	NA	CASSGWGGTGSGNEQFF	TGTGCCAGCAGCGGATGGGGCGGGACAGGGAGCGGGAATGAGCAGTTCTTC
NA	TRBV27	TRBJ2-7	13	NA	CASSLGPYYEQYF	TGTGCCAGCAGTTTAGGGCCGTACTACGAGCAGTACTTC
NA	TRBV12-3/TRBV12-4	TRBJ2-5	13	NA	CASTRGGGEIQYF	TGTGCCAGCACCCGAGGGGGAGGGGAGATCCAGTACTTC
NA	TRBV3-1	TRBJ1-4	14	many	CASSPDGNNEKLFF	TGTGCCAGCAGCCCGGACGGAAATAATGAAAAACTGTTTTTT
TRBD1	TRBV6-1	TRBJ1-1	15	many	CASSDRPDRGVKAFF	TGTGCCAGCAGTGATCGTCCGGACAGGGGGGTTAAAGCTTTCTTT
NA	TRBV28	TRBJ2-7	14	once	CASSFGTISYEQYF	TGTGCCAGCAGTTTCGGTACTATCTCCTACGAGCAGTACTTC
NA	TRBV19	TRBJ2-3	14	once	CASSIRTSTDTQYF	TGTGCCAGTAGTATACGGACTAGCACAGATACGCAGTATTTT
NA	TRBV27	TRBJ1-2	13	NA	CASSFSVNDGYTF	TGTGCCAGCAGTTTCTCTGTGAACGATGGCTACACCTTC
TRBD1	TRBV19	TRBJ1-1	12	NA	CASNSDRVSAFF	TGTGCCAGTAATTCGGACAGGGTCTCCGCTTTCTTT
NA	TRBV29-1	TRBJ1-1	11	few	CSAHRNTEAFF	TGCAGCGCGCACAGGAACACTGAAGCTTTCTTT
TRBD2	TRBV5-1	TRBJ2-1	17	many	CASSSDGIAGSYNEQFF	TGCGCCAGCAGCTCCGATGGTATAGCGGGGTCCTACAATGAGCAGTTCTTC
NA	TRBV18	TRBJ2-7	13	NA	CASSPNSQSEQYF	TGTGCCAGCTCACCGAATTCACAGTCCGAGCAGTACTTC
TRBD1	TRBV29-1	TRBJ2-2	16	few	CSVEDWDRGRPGELFF	TGCAGCGTTGAAGACTGGGACAGGGGGCGCCCCGGGGAGCTGTTTTTT
TRBD2	TRBV27	TRBJ2-3	15	few	CASWGASGSRNTQYF	TGTGCCAGCTGGGGGGCTAGCGGGAGTCGGAATACGCAGTATTTT
TRBD1	TRBV7-9	TRBJ1-2	17	NA	CASSSTGEGVLQNGYTF	TGTGCCAGCAGCAGTACAGGGGAGGGGGTGCTTCAGAATGGCTACACCTTC
TRBD1	TRBV11-3	TRBJ2-1	13	many	CASSRDQGAEQFF	TGTGCCAGCAGTAGGGACCAGGGGGCTGAGCAGTTCTTC
NA	TRBV5-1	TRBJ2-3	14	few	CASSVGAGTDTQYF	TGCGCCAGCAGTGTGGGAGCAGGCACAGATACGCAGTATTTT
TRBD1	TRBV19	TRBJ1-1	16	many	CASSPRDSLRNTEAFF	TGTGCCAGTAGTCCGCGGGACAGTCTTCGGAACACTGAAGCTTTCTTT
NA	TRBV20-1	TRBJ1-1	12	few	CSAAQRNTEAFF	TGCAGTGCTGCTCAGAGGAACACTGAAGCTTTCTTT
NA	TRBV7-8	TRBJ2-7	14	many	CASSSLYHSYEQYF	TGTGCCAGCAGCTCCCTATATCACTCCTACGAGCAGTACTTC
TRBD1	TRBV18	TRBJ1-1	14	many	CASSPGGDSGTAFF	TGTGCCAGCTCACCAGGGGGGGACAGCGGTACGGCTTTCTTT